The clone carrying this T cell receptor (beta chain) has more than one count but fewer than ten. This entry is derived from a study of immune evolution from preneoplasia to lung adenocarcinoma. H&E slides confirmed each diagnosis, reviewed by two pathologists independently. Sequencing was performed with immunoSEQ multiplex PCR; in TCRdb, only in-frame clones are kept and a portion is missing. The sample includes some 4,000 clones, 81% of them seen just once. The sequence was collected from a person aged 65 to 85 with lung adenocarcinoma. Sequencing was carried out using FFPE adjacent normal lung tissue.

CDR3 sequence reads: CASSHRLAGAYEQYF. DNA for the CDR3: TGTGCCAGCAGCCACCGACTAGCGGGGGCCTACGAGCAGTACTTC. The V gene is TRBV7-9, the J gene TRBJ2-7, with 12 bases that match TRBD2. This CDR3 is 15 amino acids long. The germline CDR1 and CDR2 sequences are SEHNR and FQNEAQ (reference sequence). The V gene end was trimmed by 5 bases and the J gene end by 2 bases; junction bases not matched to a gene: 4. The entire variable domain, with the rest obtained from reference TRBV7-9 and TRBJ2-7, is as follows: DTGVSQNPRHKITKRGQNVTFRCDPISEHNRLYWYRQTLGQGPEFLTYFQNEAQLEKSRLLSDRFSAERPKGSFSTLEIQRTEQGDSAMYLCASSHRLAGAYEQYFGPGTRLTVT.